The next 18 T cell receptor beta chains were all read from a single sample in a study of shared clonotypes between healthy human individuals. The assay was immunoSEQ multiplex PCR, and TCRdb's table has in-frame clones only and misses some. The profile shows approximately 2.1 million clones, 90% to 95% of them singletons. The specimen was naive CD4+ T cells from PBMCs. The sample's subset: CD45RA+ positively selected. All receptors come from a man aged 18 to 29 in good health. Some clones in this sample may be carry-over from other donors' samples.

This clone was seen a single time. The chain carries TRBV6-1 and TRBJ2-7, with a weak D call TRBD1 (6 bases). The CDR3 covers 14 residues. V was shortened by 4 bases and J by 3 bases, with 13 bases between the two germline ends. Germline V lookup: CDR1 MNHNS, CDR2 SASEGT. CDR3 nucleotide sequence: TGTGCCAGCAGTGTAGGGGGTCCACACTACGAGCAGTACTTC. Amino acids: CASSVGGPHYEQYF.

This rearrangement joins TRBV5-1 to TRBJ1-4, with 8 bases aligning to TRBD1. CDR3 size: 17 residues. The germline V gene encodes CDR1 SGHRS and CDR2 YFSETQ. V trimming: 6 bases; J trimming: 0 bases; junction bases outside the gene matches: 10. Here the CDR3 reads CASNPGQGHPTNEKLFF. The CDR3 coding sequence is TGCGCCAGCAACCCTGGACAGGGCCACCCAACTAATGAAAAACTGTTTTTT.

The genes are TRBV28 and TRBJ2-3; the match to TRBD2 covers 8 bases. The germline V gene encodes CDR1 MDHEN and CDR2 SYDVKM. Trimming at V came to 1 base and at J to 7 bases, leaving 13 bases not matched to a gene. This CDR3 region has 17 residues. CDR3: CASSLSGTSLRVYTQYF. CDR3 DNA: TGTGCCAGCAGTTTATCCGGGACTAGTCTTAGGGTGTATACGCAGTATTTT.

The V gene is TRBV4-1, the J gene TRBJ2-7; D is possibly TRBD2 (5 bases). Germline V gene lookup returns CDR1 MGHRA and CDR2 YSYEKL. The V and J ends lost 4 bases and 5 bases respectively, with 12 bases between them. This CDR3 region has 13 residues. The CDR3 region has the DNA TGCGCCAGCAGCCGGCTAGAGGGCGACGAGCAGTACTTC. Amino acids: CASSRLEGDEQYF.

The table lists this clone with a count of one. This sequence joins TRBV11-3 and TRBJ2-1; maybe TRBD2 (6 bases). The CDR3 loop spans 15 amino acids. Trimming shortened V by 1 base and J by 3 bases, and 10 bases separated the two germline ends. Per the germline V gene, CDR1 is SGHNT and CDR2 is YENEEA. CDR3 sequence reads: CASSLGGLNYNEQFF. CDR3 in DNA: TGTGCCAGCAGCTTAGGGGGACTGAACTACAATGAGCAGTTCTTC.

This chain connects TRBV30 to TRBJ2-3; TRBD1 matches at 7 bases. Unmatched junction bases numbered 6, after V lost 2 bases and J lost 4 bases. The length of the CDR3 is 14 residues. Germline V CDR1 and CDR2: GTSNPN, SVGIG (reference sequence). This chain's CDR3 is CAWSLGGGPDTQYF. The CDR3 nucleotides are TGTGCCTGGAGTTTAGGGGGCGGACCAGATACGCAGTATTTT.

V is TRBV28 and J is TRBJ1-2; no reliable D call. The CDR3 is 16 amino acids. The germline gives CDR1 MDHEN, CDR2 SYDVKM. Trimming stripped 4 bases from V and 6 bases from J, with 21 bases between. The CDR3 region is CASSWRLWKGKDGYTF. CDR3 nucleotide sequence: TGTGCCAGCAGTTGGCGTTTGTGGAAAGGGAAGGATGGCTACACCTTC.

The rearrangement uses TRBV9 and TRBJ2-7; perhaps TRBD2 as D (5 bases). Trimming stripped 3 bases from V and 0 bases from J, with 13 bases between. The CDR3 is 15 amino acids. From germline, CDR1 is SGDLS and CDR2 YYNGEE. The CDR3 spells CASSGGVTPSYEQYF. Here the CDR3 DNA reads TGTGCCAGCAGCGGGGGAGTTACTCCCTCCTACGAGCAGTACTTC.

J is TRBJ2-1 and V is TRBV11-3; D not certain. The CDR3 totals 13 residues. Trimming removed 3 bases from V and 4 bases from J, with 7 bases in between. Germline CDR1 and CDR2: SGHNT and YENEEA. CDR3 coding DNA: TGTGCCAGCAGCTTGGTCCGGTACAATGAGCAGTTCTTC. This encodes CASSLVRYNEQFF.

The chain carries TRBV6-6 and TRBJ1-2; D gene ambiguous. The CDR3 runs to 13 residues. Trimming cost V 3 bases and J 3 bases, with 8 bases left between them. The germline CDR1 and CDR2 sequences are MNHNY and SVGAGI (reference sequence). This CDR3 reads CASSYGSDYGYTF. CDR3 sequence (DNA): TGTGCCAGCAGTTATGGGTCCGACTATGGCTACACCTTC.

The chain carries TRBV29-1 and TRBJ2-6; no reliable D call. Germline V gene lookup returns CDR1 SQVTM and CDR2 ANQGSEA. V was clipped by 4 bases and J by 2 bases, with 3 bases between them. The CDR3 is made up of 12 amino acids. The CDR3 bases are TGCAGCGTTGCTGCTGGGGCCAACGTCCTGACTTTC. Its protein product is CSVAAGANVLTF.

The chain links TRBV15 to TRBJ1-4, with D perhaps matching TRBD1 (6 bases). This CDR3 is 15 amino acids long. The germline CDR1 and CDR2 sequences are LNHNV and YYDKDF (reference sequence). Between the trimmed V and J ends, which lost 3 bases and 6 bases, there was a span of 14 bases. CDR3 protein: CATSREGGNDEKLFF. The CDR3 DNA follows: TGTGCCACCAGCAGGGAGGGGGGGAACGATGAAAAACTGTTTTTT. The variable domain in full, with the rest retrieved from reference TRBV15 and TRBJ1-4, is DAMVIQNPRYQVTQFGKPVTLSCSQTLNHNVMYWYQQKSSQAPKLLFHYYDKDFNNEADTPDNFQSRRPNTSFCFLDIRSPGLGDTAMYLCATSREGGNDEKLFFGSGTQLSVL.

The rearrangement links TRBV30 to TRBJ1-2, with TRBD1 as a possible D gene (5 bases). The V gene lost 2 bases and the J gene lost 4 bases, with 11 bases spanning the gap. The CDR3 totals 13 residues. Per germline, CDR1 GTSNPN and CDR2 SVGIG (reference sequence). The DNA of the CDR3 is TGTGCCTGGAGTTTAGGGGAGGGCTATGGCTACACCTTC. The encoded protein is CAWSLGEGYGYTF.

The chain has TRBV5-4 and TRBJ1-1; 7 bases are shared with TRBD1. Germline V gene sequence: CDR1 SGHNT, CDR2 YYREEE (reference sequence). The V and J ends lost 7 bases and 1 base, in that order; junction bases with no gene match: 7. This CDR3 comprises 14 residues. This CDR3 reads CASRGGGGNTEAFF. In nucleotides, the CDR3 is TGTGCCAGCCGAGGGGGCGGCGGGAACACTGAAGCTTTCTTT.

The V gene is TRBV19, the J gene TRBJ1-3, with D possibly matching TRBD1 (6 bases). The germline V gene encodes CDR1 LNHDA and CDR2 SQIVND (reference sequence). The CDR3 is 17 residues long. Trimming removed 6 bases from V and 1 base from J, with 19 bases in between. CDR3: CASRSDSLTPSGNTIYF. In DNA, the CDR3 is TGTGCCAGTAGATCGGACAGTCTAACCCCTTCTGGAAACACCATATATTTT.

A single count supports this clone. The rearrangement joins TRBV30 to TRBJ2-7, with a weak D call TRBD1 (6 bases). Germline CDR1 is GTSNPN and CDR2 is SVGIG (reference sequence). V was clipped by 1 base and J by 4 bases, with 14 bases between them. The CDR3 is 14 residues long. This CDR3 is CAWSEGVDGYEQYF. The CDR3 bases are TGTGCCTGGAGTGAGGGGGTTGACGGGTACGAGCAGTACTTC. The whole variable domain, filled in from reference TRBV30 and TRBJ2-7, reads SQTIHQWPATLVQPVGSPLSLECTVEGTSNPNLYWYRQAAGRGLQLLFYSVGIGQISSEVPQNLSASRPQDRQFILSSKKLLLSDSGFYLCAWSEGVDGYEQYFGPGTRLTVT.

This clone was counted once. V usage is TRBV28 and J usage is TRBJ2-2, with D unresolved. CDR3 length: 15 residues. Germline CDR1 reads MDHEN; CDR2 reads SYDVKM. Deletions cut 8 bases from V and 4 bases from J, with 17 bases between. The CDR3 DNA reads TGTGCCAGCGCTCCCCTCGGTTGGGGCACCGGGGAGCTGTTTTTT. Translating it yields CASAPLGWGTGELFF.

V is TRBV10-2 and J is TRBJ2-5; TRBD2 aligns across 14 bases. Germline V lookup: CDR1 WSHSY, CDR2 SAAADI. The V segment lost 6 bases and the J segment 5 bases; nucleotides outside the gene matches: 14. The length of the CDR3 is 18 residues. DNA of the CDR3: TGCGCCAGCAGGGGCTCCGGGACTAGCGGGGGCCGGGGGGAGACCCAGTACTTC. Protein product: CASRGSGTSGGRGETQYF.